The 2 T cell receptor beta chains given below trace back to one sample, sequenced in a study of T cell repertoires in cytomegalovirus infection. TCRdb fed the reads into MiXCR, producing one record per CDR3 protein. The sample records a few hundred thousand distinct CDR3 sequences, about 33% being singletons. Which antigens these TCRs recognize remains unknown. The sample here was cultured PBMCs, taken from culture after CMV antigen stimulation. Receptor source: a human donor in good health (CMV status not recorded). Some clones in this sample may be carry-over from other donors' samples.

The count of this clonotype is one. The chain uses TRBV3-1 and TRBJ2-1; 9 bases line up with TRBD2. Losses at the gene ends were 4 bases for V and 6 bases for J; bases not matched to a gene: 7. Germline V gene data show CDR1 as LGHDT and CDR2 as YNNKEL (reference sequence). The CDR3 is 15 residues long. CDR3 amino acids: CASSPAGGGFNEQFF. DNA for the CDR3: TGTGCCAGCAGCCCCGCGGGGGGGGGTTTCAATGAGCAGTTCTTC.

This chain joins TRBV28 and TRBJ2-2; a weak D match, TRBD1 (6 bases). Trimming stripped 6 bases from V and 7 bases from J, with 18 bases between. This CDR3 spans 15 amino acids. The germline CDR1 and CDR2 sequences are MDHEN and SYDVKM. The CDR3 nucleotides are TGTGCCAGCAGCGACGCAGGGGCCGGTGGCGGGGAGCTGTTTTTT. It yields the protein CASSDAGAGGGELFF.